The sequence of this TCR beta chain was determined in a study of beta chain features in type 1 diabetes. The wider study: The patients were much like the healthy donors in age, gender and cell yields.

The CDR3 is made up of 13 amino acids. Germline CDR1 and CDR2: MNHEY and SMNVEV (reference sequence). The germline V and J ends were trimmed by 3 bases and 5 bases, with 10 bases remaining between them. Expressed TCRB transcripts were sequenced after all isolated RNA was converted to cDNA. Generated by immunoSEQ multiplex PCR, the TCRdb table keeps only in-frame clones and is missing some. The sample gives around 110,000 clones, around 15% of which show up once; 2% to 3% is in the top ten. Study-wide points: Type 1 diabetes patients had moderately but significantly shorter TCRB CDR3s in all four CD4+ subsets.

Note on this clone: Its antigen remains unidentified.

Source material: central memory CD4+ T cells from blood. The TCR comes from a man younger than 45 with type 1 diabetes. The V call is TRBV27, the J call TRBJ2-5; D is unresolved. CDR3 coding DNA: TGTGCCAGCAGTTTGTTTTCCGAGGAGACCCAGTACTTC. Translation gives CASSLFSEETQYF.